Listed below are T cell receptor beta chains from one sample, sequenced in a study of technical replicates of blood from a few donors. The protocol was immunoSEQ multiplex PCR, while the TCRdb copy is restricted to in-frame clones and leaves out a portion. The sample holds 74,000 or so clones; 96% are singletons and the top ten take about 0.34%. Material for sequencing was T cells isolated from PBMCs. These receptors were obtained from a human donor in good health. Both conserved end residues are part of each CDR3. A D gene is named only where the DNA matches it firmly. Clone size, where shown, is once, few, many, or a class for clones that have expanded.

cdr3_nt cdr3_aa j_call clone_size d_call v_call
TGTGCCAGCAGTTTAGGGTTACAGGGGGCAGAGGTCCAGTACTTC CASSLGLQGAEVQYF TRBJ2-5 . TRBD1 TRBV28
TGTGCCAGCAGTTACGCGCGATCGGTTCTCAATGAGCAGTTCTTC CASSYARSVLNEQFF TRBJ2-1 . . TRBV6-5
TGTGCCAGCAGCGTAGGGACGGGAGGAGGCTACGAGCAGTACTTC CASSVGTGGGYEQYF TRBJ2-7 . TRBD2 TRBV9
TGTGCCAGCAGGCCGGGACAGGGGGCCCGGGAGCAGTTCTTC CASRPGQGAREQFF TRBJ2-1 . TRBD1 TRBV6-1
TGTGCCAGCACCTACGATACGTCGTCTGGAAACACCATATATTTT CASTYDTSSGNTIYF TRBJ1-3 . . TRBV7-9
TGTGCCAGTAGTATAGTGGCCATAGCGGGAGAGGTCGTCGAGCAGTACTTC CASSIVAIAGEVVEQYF TRBJ2-7 . TRBD2 TRBV19
TGTGCCAGCAGCTATACAGGGTTGCAGGAAAAACTGTTTTTT CASSYTGLQEKLFF TRBJ1-4 . . TRBV27
TGTGCCAGTAGGAGGGCTACTGAAGCTTTCTTT CASRRATEAFF TRBJ1-1 . . TRBV19
TGTGCCTTAAGGGGCGGTTCCTACGAGCAGTACTTC CALRGGSYEQYF TRBJ2-7 once . TRBV30
TGTGCCAGCAGGTTGACAGGTTATGGAAACACCATATATTTT CASRLTGYGNTIYF TRBJ1-3 . . TRBV27
TGTGCCAGCCATACCCGCAGGGGACCCATGAACACTGAAGCTTTCTTT CASHTRRGPMNTEAFF TRBJ1-1 . . TRBV21-1
TGTGCCAGCAGCTCGAACAGCGGGAGGGCATTTCCGTTCTTC CASSSNSGRAFPFF TRBJ2-1 . TRBD2 TRBV7-9
TGTGCCAGCAGCTTATACCCTGGTTCACTAGACTCCTACGAGCAGTACTTC CASSLYPGSLDSYEQYF TRBJ2-7 once . TRBV7-2
TGCGCCAGCAGCTCATTTCTAGCTCATGGCACAGATACGCAGTATTTT CASSSFLAHGTDTQYF TRBJ2-3 . . TRBV5-1
TGTGCCAGCAGCCAAGTGTCCGGGACATCTCCAGAGCAGTACTTC CASSQVSGTSPEQYF TRBJ2-7 . . TRBV4-2
TGTGCCAGCAGTCCCGGACAATATGGCTACACCTTC CASSPGQYGYTF TRBJ1-2 . . TRBV28
TGTGCCAGCAGTACTGAGCGGCGGCTTGGCACAGATACGCAGTATTTT CASSTERRLGTDTQYF TRBJ2-3 once . TRBV28
TGTGCCAGCAGCGCCCCGGGTCTTCAAAATGAAAAACTGTTTTTT CASSAPGLQNEKLFF TRBJ1-4 . . TRBV7-2
TGTGCCAGCGGAACCAGCGGCCCCACCGGGGAGCTGTTTTTT CASGTSGPTGELFF TRBJ2-2 . . TRBV7-3
TGCGCCAGCAGCTTGGTTGGACAGAACACTGAAGCTTTCTTT CASSLVGQNTEAFF TRBJ1-1 . . TRBV5-1
TGTGCCAGCAACAGGAAATCGAACACTGAAGCTTTCTTT CASNRKSNTEAFF TRBJ1-1 . . TRBV6-6
TGTGCCAGCGGAACAGGGGCCGGGGGCTACACCTTC CASGTGAGGYTF TRBJ1-2 . TRBD1 TRBV18
TGTGCCAGCAGCTTAGCAGGAAGGGGTACGCAGTATTTT CASSLAGRGTQYF TRBJ2-3 . . TRBV7-2
TGCAGCGTTGAAGATGGGACACCAACTAGCACAGATACGCAGTATTTT CSVEDGTPTSTDTQYF TRBJ2-3 . . TRBV29-1
TGTGCCAGCAGCTTGCTCTCAGAGACCCAGTACTTC CASSLLSETQYF TRBJ2-5 . . TRBV5-4
TGTGCCAGCATATCTGACAGGGGCGCCGGGGAGCTGTTTTTT CASISDRGAGELFF TRBJ2-2 . TRBD1 TRBV11-1
TGTGCCAGCAGCCTCTTCGGTAACCAGCCCCAGCATTTT CASSLFGNQPQHF TRBJ1-5 . . TRBV5-6
TGTGCCAGCAGTGGTCCACAACCTCAGGGGCCCCAGCATTTT CASSGPQPQGPQHF TRBJ1-5 . . TRBV28
TGTGCCAGTATGTCGCCAGGGTGGGAGACCCAGTACTTC CASMSPGWETQYF TRBJ2-5 . . TRBV19
TGTGCCAGCAGCGATCAGCCGGGGGGGCAGCCCCAGCATTTT CASSDQPGGQPQHF TRBJ1-5 once . TRBV9
TGTGCCAGCAGCCAAGAGTACCCCGAGCGGGTATACGAGCAGTACTTC CASSQEYPERVYEQYF TRBJ2-7 . . TRBV4-2
TGTGCCAGCAGTACCCGACAGGGGCTGGGCTATGGCTACACCTTC CASSTRQGLGYGYTF TRBJ1-2 . TRBD1 TRBV27
TGTGCCAGCAGCTTTAACGGGAATAGCAATGAGCAGTTCTTC CASSFNGNSNEQFF TRBJ2-1 . . TRBV11-3
TGTGCCAGCAGCAGAAGTCGGGAGACCCAGTACTTC CASSRSRETQYF TRBJ2-5 . . TRBV11-2
TGCGCCAGCAGCTCGTCCCCTAGCGGAAACAATGAGCAGTTCTTC CASSSSPSGNNEQFF TRBJ2-1 . TRBD2 TRBV5-1
TGTGCCAGCAGTTGGACAGGGAGCACTGAAGCTTTCTTT CASSWTGSTEAFF TRBJ1-1 . TRBD1 TRBV27
TGTGCCAGCAGTTACGACAGGGTGGGGAATCAGCCCCAGCATTTT CASSYDRVGNQPQHF TRBJ1-5 . TRBD1 TRBV6-5
TGTGCCAGCAGCGTAATAGGGAGTTACGAGCAGTACTTC CASSVIGSYEQYF TRBJ2-7 . . TRBV11-2
TGTGCCAGCAGCTTGGCAGTGACTAGCGTATTAAGCGGCGAGCAGTACTTC CASSLAVTSVLSGEQYF TRBJ2-7 . TRBD2 TRBV5-4
TGTGCCACCAGCAGTACAGGGACTAGCGGGAGCACAGATACGCAGTATTTT CATSSTGTSGSTDTQYF TRBJ2-3 . TRBD2 TRBV15
TGTGCCAGCAGCTTAATGCGCGGTGGCACCGGGGAGCTGTTTTTT CASSLMRGGTGELFF TRBJ2-2 . . TRBV7-2
TGTGCCAGCAACGTTCCCGGGACACCGCAGTTCTTC CASNVPGTPQFF TRBJ2-1 . . TRBV9
TGTGCCAGCAGTTACCTGGGGACACAGTACTTC CASSYLGTQYF TRBJ2-5 . . TRBV6-5
TGCGCCAGCAGCCAAGATTCGAACAGTGAAAGCTATGGCTACACCTTC CASSQDSNSESYGYTF TRBJ1-2 . . TRBV4-3
TGTGCCAGCAGCCCGGGGGTGTACACCGGGGAGCTGTTTTTT CASSPGVYTGELFF TRBJ2-2 . . TRBV9
TGTGCCAGCAGCTTACAGGGGGCGCAAAACGGGGAGCTGTTTTTT CASSLQGAQNGELFF TRBJ2-2 . TRBD1 TRBV7-3
TGTGCCAGAAGCTTGGGACTAGTGGGCACCGGGGAGCTGTTTTTT CARSLGLVGTGELFF TRBJ2-2 . . TRBV7-5
TGTGCCAGCAGTTTAGCATGGTCGGGCGGGGAGCTGTTTTTT CASSLAWSGGELFF TRBJ2-2 once . TRBV27
TGTGCCAGCAGATATCCGGGACACCGAGACTCTGGGGCCAACGTCCTGACTTTC CASRYPGHRDSGANVLTF TRBJ2-6 . . TRBV6-8
TGTGCCAGCAGTTTACTTGCGGGAGGTTTCTACGAGCAGTACTTC CASSLLAGGFYEQYF TRBJ2-7 . TRBD2 TRBV27
TGTGCCAGTACCCCTACAGGGGGGAACATTCAGTACTTC CASTPTGGNIQYF TRBJ2-4 once TRBD1 TRBV19
TGTGCCAGCAGTCCGACATACTCTCCCAAAAACATTCAGTACTTC CASSPTYSPKNIQYF TRBJ2-4 . . TRBV11-2
TGCGCCAGCAGCCAAGTCGCACTGCTTAATGAGCAGTTCTTC CASSQVALLNEQFF TRBJ2-1 . . TRBV4-1
TGTGCCAGCAGTTTGGTGTGGAGCGTACTCGACGAGCAGTACTTC CASSLVWSVLDEQYF TRBJ2-7 . . TRBV27
TGTGCCAGCAGGGATCGACAGGGATCCCCGGCCCAGTACTTC CASRDRQGSPAQYF TRBJ2-5 . TRBD1 TRBV7-2
TGTGCCAGTAGTATGGGGACAGGGGGTTACGAGCAGTACTTC CASSMGTGGYEQYF TRBJ2-7 . TRBD1 TRBV19
TGCGCCAGCAGCCATACAGGGTACCCTAATGAGCAGTTCTTC CASSHTGYPNEQFF TRBJ2-1 once . TRBV4-1
TGTGCCAGCAGCCGAACACTAGCGGGAGGGTCCTACGAGCAGTACTTC CASSRTLAGGSYEQYF TRBJ2-7 . TRBD2 TRBV11-2